The 29 T cell receptor beta chains presented below share a single source sample, sequenced in a study of technical replicates of blood from a handful of donors. The repertoire was sequenced with immunoSEQ multiplex PCR; TCRdb's copy has only in-frame clones and lacks some. The sample consists of about 12,000 clones, roughly 92% of them appearing once. Material: PBMCs. The source of these receptors is a human donor in good health.

The sample holds a few counts of this clone. The V call is TRBV5-1, the J call TRBJ2-4, with 7 bases lining up with TRBD1. The CDR3 totals 17 residues. Germline lookup yields CDR1 SGHRS and CDR2 YFSETQ. The junction had 19 bases not matched to a gene; V was cut back by 4 bases and J by 9 bases. CDR3 in DNA: TGCGCCAGCAGCGCTAGGACCCCCGGGCAGGGGGTGGCCATTCAGTACTTC. This encodes CASSARTPGQGVAIQYF. Looking up the rest from reference TRBV5-1 and TRBJ2-4 gives the full variable domain: KAGVTQTPRYLIKTRGQQVTLSCSPISGHRSVSWYQQTPGQGLQFLFEYFSETQRNKGNFPGRFSGRQFSNSRSEMNVSTLELGDSALYLCASSARTPGQGVAIQYFGAGTRLSVL.

The V and J genes are TRBV5-8 and TRBJ1-5, with D perhaps matching TRBD1 (5 bases). V lost 4 bases, J lost 7 bases, and 18 bases lay in between. Germline loops: CDR1 SGHTS, CDR2 YDEGEE. This CDR3 is 15 amino acids long. CDR3 amino acids: CASSPPRRDEQPQHF. The CDR3 coding sequence is TGTGCCAGCAGCCCGCCTCGGCGGGACGAACAGCCCCAGCATTTT.

The gene calls are TRBV28 and TRBJ2-7, with TRBD2 matching over 7 bases. J lost 2 bases, V lost 0 bases, and 7 bases had no gene match. Looked up from germline, CDR1 is MDHEN and CDR2 is SYDVKM. The CDR3 sequence is 16 residues long. This chain's CDR3 is CASSLWVTSRTYEQYF. The CDR3, as DNA: TGTGCCAGCAGTTTATGGGTGACTAGCCGAACCTACGAGCAGTACTTC.

This chain links TRBV21-1 with TRBJ2-7; no DNA check was done on the table's D call, TRBD1. TRBV21-1 is reported as a pseudogene. This CDR3 spans 15 amino acids. The CDR3 DNA reads as TGTGCCAGCAGCAACCGGGACAGAAGTATCTACGAGCAGTACTTC. Protein: CASSNRDRSIYEQYF.

The genes are TRBV9 and TRBJ2-3, with D possibly being TRBD2 (5 bases). Trimming removed 0 bases at V and 5 bases at J, with 16 bases between. Germline CDR1 SGDLS, CDR2 YYNGEE. The CDR3 is 16 amino acids. The CDR3 nucleotides are TGTGCCAGCAGCGTAGCCTTTGCGGGCGCGGGAGATACGCAGTATTTT. It yields the protein CASSVAFAGAGDTQYF.

V gene TRBV18 combines with J gene TRBJ1-3; no reliable D call. The germline V gene has CDR1 KGHSH and CDR2 LQKENI. The length of the CDR3 is 15 residues. Trimming stripped 5 bases from V and 0 bases from J, with 11 bases between. The CDR3 bases are TGTGCCAGCTCATCCGCTGCGGGCTCTGGAAACACCATATATTTT. Protein product: CASSSAAGSGNTIYF.

This sequence joins TRBV19 and TRBJ1-2, with a weak D call TRBD1 (6 bases). Trimming stripped 7 bases from V and 5 bases from J, with 23 bases between. The germline CDR1 and CDR2 sequences are LNHDA and SQIVND (reference sequence). This CDR3 region has 16 residues. The CDR3 nucleotides read TGTGCCAGTACCGAACCGAGGGGGAGGGATCGATATGGCTACACCTTC. This translates into CASTEPRGRDRYGYTF.

The chain has TRBV5-1 and TRBJ1-2, with 10 positions matching TRBD1. The germline gives CDR1 SGHRS, CDR2 YFSETQ. This CDR3 region has 13 residues. The J segment lost 5 bases and the V segment lost 7 bases, leaving 5 bases of the junction unmatched. DNA of the CDR3: TGCGCCAGCCGACAGGGGGCTGGGTATGGCTACACCTTC. Amino acid sequence: CASRQGAGYGYTF.

The V and J genes are TRBV11-2 and TRBJ2-7; 12 bases match TRBD2. Looked up from germline, CDR1 is SGHAT and CDR2 is FQNNGV. The J segment lost 1 base and the V segment lost 6 bases, leaving 4 bases of the junction unmatched. The CDR3 sequence is 15 residues long. CDR3 DNA: TGTGCCAGCAGTGAACTAGCGGGAGGTTCCTACGAGCAGTACTTC. Translating it yields CASSELAGGSYEQYF.

The chain joins TRBV2 to TRBJ2-7, with 7 positions matching TRBD1. This CDR3 has 16 residues. V lost 7 bases and J lost 2; bases outside the gene matches: 14. Germline-derived CDR1 and CDR2 are SNHLY and FYNNEI. The CDR3 region has the DNA TGTGCCAGCAATCAAAAGGGGGCCCTTGGAACCTACGAGCAGTACTTC. Translated, it gives CASNQKGALGTYEQYF.

The chain employs TRBV11-2 and TRBJ2-1, with D possibly TRBD2 on 5 matching bases. V lost 4 bases to trimming and J lost 1 base, with 17 bases between them. The CDR3 extends over 17 amino acids. Germline CDR1 SGHAT, CDR2 FQNNGV. The CDR3 sequence is CASSSPPAGPSYNEQFF. DNA for the CDR3: TGTGCCAGCAGCTCCCCCCCCGCGGGCCCTTCCTACAATGAGCAGTTCTTC. The variable domain in full, completed from reference TRBV11-2 and TRBJ2-1, reads EAGVAQSPRYKIIEKRQSVAFWCNPISGHATLYWYQQILGQGPKLLIQFQNNGVVDDSQLPKDRFSAERLKGVDSTLKIQPAKLEDSAVYLCASSSPPAGPSYNEQFFGPGTRLTVL.

V gene TRBV14 combines with J gene TRBJ1-2; possibly TRBD1 for D (6 bases). The CDR3 runs 13 residues. Germline CDR1 reads SGHDN; CDR2 reads FVKESK. Between the trimmed V and J ends, which lost 3 bases and 3 bases, there was a span of 8 bases. The CDR3 nucleotides are TGTGCCAGCAGCCAGGACAGTTACTATGGCTACACCTTC. This gives the protein CASSQDSYYGYTF. The complete variable domain, with remaining parts taken from reference TRBV14 and TRBJ1-2, reads EAGVTQFPSHSVIEKGQTVTLRCDPISGHDNLYWYRRVMGKEIKFLLHFVKESKQDESGMPNNRFLAERTGGTYSTLKVQPAELEDSGVYFCASSQDSYYGYTFGSGTRLTVV.

The chain joins TRBV29-1 to TRBJ2-3; tentative D call: TRBD1 (6 bases). From germline, CDR1 is SQVTM and CDR2 ANQGSEA. Deletions cut 6 bases from V and 0 bases from J, with 16 bases between. This CDR3 region has 15 residues. DNA of the CDR3: TGCAGCGTACAGGGACCTGGGAGAAGCACAGATACGCAGTATTTT. Protein product: CSVQGPGRSTDTQYF.

The chain recombines TRBV7-6 with TRBJ1-4, with D perhaps matching TRBD1 (6 bases). This CDR3 spans 14 amino acids. Germline V gives CDR1 SGHVS, CDR2 FNYEAQ. The germline V and J ends were trimmed by 2 bases and 6 bases, with 10 bases remaining between them. The CDR3 loop is CASSLRTGYEKLFF. DNA for the CDR3: TGTGCCAGCAGCTTACGTACAGGGTATGAAAAACTGTTTTTT.

The rearrangement links TRBV7-2 to TRBJ2-4; 8 bases line up with TRBD2. Germline-derived CDR1 and CDR2 are SGHTA and FQGNSA. V lost 5 bases to trimming and J lost 0 bases; unmatched junction nucleotides: 6. The CDR3 is made up of 16 amino acids. Here the CDR3 DNA reads TGTGCCAGCAGCCTGAGCGGGAGCCTAGCCAAAAACATTCAGTACTTC. Protein product: CASSLSGSLAKNIQYF.

The chain links TRBV30 to TRBJ2-7; 12 bases agree with TRBD2. The CDR3 totals 13 residues. Germline V gives CDR1 GTSNPN, CDR2 SVGIG (reference sequence). V dropped 4 bases and J dropped 10; count of bases not matched to a gene: 8. In nucleotides, the CDR3 is TGTGCCTGGAAGGCTAGCGGGAGGGTGGAACAGTACTTC. As protein: CAWKASGRVEQYF.

The chain joins TRBV12-5 to TRBJ1-2; 7 bases align to TRBD1. The CDR3 has 14 amino acids. Trimming at V came to 3 bases and at J to 6 bases, leaving 7 bases not matched to a gene. Germline V gene sequence: CDR1 LGHNT, CDR2 FRNRAP. The CDR3 reads CASGFVGGGHGYTF. In DNA form, the CDR3 reads TGTGCTAGTGGTTTCGTAGGGGGCGGGCATGGCTACACCTTC.

The chain links TRBV4-2 to TRBJ2-3; 8 bases match TRBD2. Germline loops: CDR1 LGHNA, CDR2 YNFKEQ. The CDR3 is 16 amino acids. J gave up 0 bases and V 2 bases, and 4 bases lay outside the gene matches. CDR3 protein: CASSQLAGPSTDTQYF. CDR3 nucleotide sequence: TGTGCCAGCAGCCAATTAGCGGGACCTAGCACAGATACGCAGTATTTT.

This sequence joins TRBV5-6 and TRBJ1-1, with 8 bases identical to TRBD1. The CDR3 consists of 17 residues. V lost 6 bases and J lost 0; bases outside the gene matches: 13. Per the germline V gene, CDR1 is SGHDT and CDR2 is YYEEEE. This CDR3 reads CASTSTRDRSMNTEAFF. CDR3 nucleotides: TGTGCCAGCACCAGTACCCGGGACAGGTCCATGAACACTGAAGCTTTCTTT.

The V call is TRBV2, the J call TRBJ2-1; 7 bases are shared with TRBD2. The CDR3 extends over 17 amino acids. In germline, CDR1 is SNHLY, CDR2 FYNNEI. J was trimmed by 8 bases and V by 3 bases; bases with no gene match: 16. The CDR3 nucleotides are TGTGCCAGCAGTGATACGCTGGGGCGGGAGTTTGGCGATGAGCAGTTCTTC. It is translated as CASSDTLGREFGDEQFF.

This sequence joins TRBV10-2 and TRBJ1-2; no clear D. Between the trimmed V and J ends, which lost 3 bases and 8 bases, there was a span of 13 bases. The CDR3 runs to 13 residues. Germline-derived CDR1 and CDR2 are WSHSY and SAAADI. CDR3 protein: CASSDPRTGGYTF. The CDR3 region has the DNA TGCGCCAGCAGTGATCCAAGAACGGGAGGCTACACCTTC.

The chain has TRBV9 and TRBJ2-3, with 14 positions matching TRBD2. The ends lost 4 bases at V and 1 base at J; junction bases unmatched: 5. This CDR3 region has 17 residues. Per the germline V gene, CDR1 is SGDLS and CDR2 is YYNGEE. CDR3 sequence reads: CASSQKGLAGGTDTQYF. Here the CDR3 DNA reads TGTGCCAGCAGCCAGAAGGGACTAGCGGGAGGCACAGATACGCAGTATTTT.

This clone occurred once. The CDR3 DNA reads TGCAGCGTTGTAAGGGCTCTAGCGGGAGCGGGGCTTCGGAATGAGCAGTTCTTC. It yields the protein CSVVRALAGAGLRNEQFF. V is TRBV29-1 and J is TRBJ2-1; 10 bases are a match to TRBD2. V shed 4 bases, J shed 7 bases, and the junction held 19 bases outside the gene matches. Germline assignment: CDR1 SQVTM and CDR2 ANQGSEA. This CDR3 has 18 residues.

CDR3 sequence (DNA): TGTGCCAGCAGTATAGACACTGAAGCTTTCTTT. This codes for CASSIDTEAFF. The gene calls are TRBV2 and TRBJ1-1; D not certain. The CDR3 sequence is 11 residues long. The V and J ends lost 5 bases and 3 bases respectively, with 4 bases between them. The V gene's germline CDR1 is SNHLY and CDR2 FYNNEI.

The chain combines TRBV2 with TRBJ1-4; D might be TRBD1 (6 bases). V lost 6 bases and J lost 7, with 9 bases in between. The CDR3 has 12 residues. Germline V gene lookup returns CDR1 SNHLY and CDR2 FYNNEI. CDR3 bases: TGTGCCAGCAGGCCGGACAGTGAAAAACTGTTTTTT. Translation gives CASRPDSEKLFF.

The V and J genes are TRBV5-4 and TRBJ2-1; 7 bases are shared with TRBD1. J lost 6 bases, V lost 6 bases, and 15 bases had no gene match. The CDR3 covers 16 residues. Per the germline V gene, CDR1 is SGHNT and CDR2 is YYREEE (reference sequence). The CDR3 is CASTEGARGATNEQFF. Written as DNA, the CDR3 is TGTGCCAGCACCGAGGGGGCCCGAGGAGCAACCAATGAGCAGTTCTTC.

The chain links TRBV27 to TRBJ2-1; 16 bases match TRBD2. The CDR3 is made up of 21 amino acids. Germline trimming cut 0 bases from V and 0 bases from J; bases unmatched to any gene: 8. CDR1 and CDR2 from the germline V gene are MNHEY and SMNVEV (reference sequence). The DNA for the CDR3 is TGTGCCAGCAGTTTATCCCCGGGACTAGCGGGAGGGCGGAGCTCCTACAATGAGCAGTTCTTC. Amino acid sequence: CASSLSPGLAGGRSSYNEQFF.

This clone was recorded only once. The rearrangement uses TRBV27 and TRBJ1-1; 8 bases match TRBD1. The ends lost 5 bases at V and 5 bases at J; junction bases unmatched: 7. The CDR3 spans 14 residues. The germline gives CDR1 MNHEY, CDR2 SMNVEV (reference sequence). The CDR3 here is CASSATQGATEAFF. The CDR3 DNA reads as TGTGCCAGCAGTGCCACCCAGGGGGCAACTGAAGCTTTCTTT.

The rearrangement uses TRBV5-4 and TRBJ2-2; TRBD1 matches at 8 bases. The CDR3 is made up of 17 amino acids. The V gene end was trimmed by 7 bases and the J gene end by 6 bases; junction bases not matched to a gene: 17. Germline assignment: CDR1 SGHNT and CDR2 YYREEE (reference sequence). CDR3 in DNA: TGTGCCAGCGGCGAAGGGCCAGGACAGGGAGGCTCCGGGGAGCTGTTTTTT. Translation: CASGEGPGQGGSGELFF.